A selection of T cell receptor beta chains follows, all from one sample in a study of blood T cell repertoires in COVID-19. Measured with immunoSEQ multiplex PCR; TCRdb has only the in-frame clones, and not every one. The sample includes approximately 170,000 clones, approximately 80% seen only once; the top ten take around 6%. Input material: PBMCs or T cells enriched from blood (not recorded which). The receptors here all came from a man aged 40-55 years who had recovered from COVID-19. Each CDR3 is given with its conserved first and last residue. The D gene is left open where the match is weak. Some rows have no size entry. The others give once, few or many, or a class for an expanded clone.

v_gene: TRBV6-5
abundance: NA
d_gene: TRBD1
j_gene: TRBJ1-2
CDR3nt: TGTGCCAGCAGGGGAAGGACAGGGGGCTGGGGCTACACCTTC
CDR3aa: CASRGRTGGWGYTF

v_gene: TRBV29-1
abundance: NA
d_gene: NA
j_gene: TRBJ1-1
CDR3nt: TGCAGCGGTGGGCAGCTGAACACTGAAGCTTTCTTT
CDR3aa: CSGGQLNTEAFF

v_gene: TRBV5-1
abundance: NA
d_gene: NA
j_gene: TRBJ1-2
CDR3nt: TGCGCCAGCAGCTTGGGGGCCCCAGAAGGCTACACCTTC
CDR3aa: CASSLGAPEGYTF

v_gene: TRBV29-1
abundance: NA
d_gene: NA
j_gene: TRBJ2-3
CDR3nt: TGCAGCGTTGTAGCCCGATGGCAGCTTCCAGATACGCAGTATTTT
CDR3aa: CSVVARWQLPDTQYF

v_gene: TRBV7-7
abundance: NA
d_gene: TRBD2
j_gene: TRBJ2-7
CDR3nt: TGTGCCAGCAGCTTAGCCGGGGGGGACTCCTACGAGCAGTACTTC
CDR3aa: CASSLAGGDSYEQYF

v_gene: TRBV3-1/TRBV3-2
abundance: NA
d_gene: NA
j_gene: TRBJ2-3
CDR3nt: TGTGCCAGCAGCCCTCGCGGGGCCGGTACGCAGTATTTT
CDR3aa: CASSPRGAGTQYF

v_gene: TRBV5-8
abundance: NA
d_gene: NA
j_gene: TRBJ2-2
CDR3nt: TGTGCCACCACCCGGGGTCCCACCGGGGAGCTGTTTTTT
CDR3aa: CATTRGPTGELFF

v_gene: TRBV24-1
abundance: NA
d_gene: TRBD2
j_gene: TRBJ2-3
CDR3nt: TGTGCCACCAGTGTGAGCGGGGGCCTCACAGATACGCAGTATTTT
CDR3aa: CATSVSGGLTDTQYF

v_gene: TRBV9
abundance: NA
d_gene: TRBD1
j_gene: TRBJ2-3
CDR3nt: TGTGCCAGCAGCATTGGGACAGGGATAGATACGCAGTATTTT
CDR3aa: CASSIGTGIDTQYF

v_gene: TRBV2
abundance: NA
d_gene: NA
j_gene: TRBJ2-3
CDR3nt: TGTGCCAGCAGTGAGGGCGCATATACGCAGTATTTT
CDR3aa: CASSEGAYTQYF

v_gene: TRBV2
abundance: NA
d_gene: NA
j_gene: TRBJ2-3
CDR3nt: TGTGCCAGCGGCTCAGGGGCAAGGACAGATACGCAGTATTTT
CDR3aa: CASGSGARTDTQYF

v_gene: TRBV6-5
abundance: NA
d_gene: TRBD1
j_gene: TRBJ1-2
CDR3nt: TGTGCCAGCACCCAGGGGGGAGTCCACACCTTC
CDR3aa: CASTQGGVHTF

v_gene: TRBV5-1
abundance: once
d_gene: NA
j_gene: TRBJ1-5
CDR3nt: TGCGCCAGCAGCTTGGGGGGGGATCAGCCCCAGCATTTT
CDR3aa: CASSLGGDQPQHF

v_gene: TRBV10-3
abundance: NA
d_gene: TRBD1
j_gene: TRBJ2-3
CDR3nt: TGTGCCACTAGGGACGGGACAGGGCCAGATACGCAGTATTTT
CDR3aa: CATRDGTGPDTQYF

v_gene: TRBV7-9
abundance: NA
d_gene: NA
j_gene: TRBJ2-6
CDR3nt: TGTGCCAAAACACCTGCTGGGGCCAACGTCCTGACTTTC
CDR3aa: CAKTPAGANVLTF

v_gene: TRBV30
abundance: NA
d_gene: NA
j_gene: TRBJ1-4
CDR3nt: TGTGCCTGGAGTGTGGGAACACAGGCAGATAATGAAAAACTGTTTTTT
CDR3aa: CAWSVGTQADNEKLFF

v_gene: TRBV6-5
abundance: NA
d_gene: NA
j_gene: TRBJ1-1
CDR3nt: TGTGCCAGCAGTTACTCTCAGGGAGAAGCTTTCTTT
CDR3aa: CASSYSQGEAFF

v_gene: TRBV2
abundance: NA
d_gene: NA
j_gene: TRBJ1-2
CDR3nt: TGTGCCAGCAGTGACACTTCGATTGCTGGCTACACCTTC
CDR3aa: CASSDTSIAGYTF

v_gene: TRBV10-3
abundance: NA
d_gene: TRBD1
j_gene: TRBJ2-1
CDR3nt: TGTGCCACCGGACAGGGGGGACAATTCAATGAGCAGTTCTTC
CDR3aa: CATGQGGQFNEQFF

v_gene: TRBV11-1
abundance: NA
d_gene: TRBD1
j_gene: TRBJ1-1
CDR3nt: TGTGCCAGCAGCCCGAGGGGGCGACAGGGGGCTCCTGAAGCTTTCTTT
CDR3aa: CASSPRGRQGAPEAFF

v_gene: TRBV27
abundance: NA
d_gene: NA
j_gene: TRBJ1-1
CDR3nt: TGTGCCAGCAGTTTTGTTCAGAACACTGAAGCTTTCTTT
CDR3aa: CASSFVQNTEAFF

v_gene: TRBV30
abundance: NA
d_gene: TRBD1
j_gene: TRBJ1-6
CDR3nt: TGTGCCTGGAGGGACAGGGGCTATAATTCACCCCTCCACTTT
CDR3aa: CAWRDRGYNSPLHF

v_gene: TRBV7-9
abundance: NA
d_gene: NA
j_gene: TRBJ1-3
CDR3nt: TGTGCCAGCAGCTTAACAGTCCTGGGGCCCTCTGGAAACACCATATATTTT
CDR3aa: CASSLTVLGPSGNTIYF

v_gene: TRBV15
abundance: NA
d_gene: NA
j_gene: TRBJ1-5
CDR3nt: TGTGCCACCAGCGCCCAACTCGAGCCCCAGCATTTT
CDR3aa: CATSAQLEPQHF

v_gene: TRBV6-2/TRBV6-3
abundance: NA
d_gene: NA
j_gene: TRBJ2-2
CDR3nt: TGTGCCAGCAGTTCCTACTCAAAACGCCAGGGAATCACCGGGGAGCTGTTTTTT
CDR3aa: CASSSYSKRQGITGELFF

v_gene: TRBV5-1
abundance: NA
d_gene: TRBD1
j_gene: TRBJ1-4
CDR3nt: TGCGCCAGCAGCTTGTCCGGGACAGCAAATGAAAAACTGTTTTTT
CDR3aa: CASSLSGTANEKLFF

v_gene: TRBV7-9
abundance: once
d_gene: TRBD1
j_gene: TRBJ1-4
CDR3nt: TGTGCCAGCAGCTTAGGGCAACCGGGACAGCAGGTAGCTAATGAAAAACTGTTTTTT
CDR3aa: CASSLGQPGQQVANEKLFF

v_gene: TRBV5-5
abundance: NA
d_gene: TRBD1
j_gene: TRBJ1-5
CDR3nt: TGTGCCAGCAGCTTGATCCCAGGGGGCGATCAGCCCCAGCATTTT
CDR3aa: CASSLIPGGDQPQHF

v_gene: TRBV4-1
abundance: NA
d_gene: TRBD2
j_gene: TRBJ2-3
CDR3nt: TGCGCCAGCAGCCTCCTAGGAGCGGGGAGCACAGATACGCAGTATTTT
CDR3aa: CASSLLGAGSTDTQYF

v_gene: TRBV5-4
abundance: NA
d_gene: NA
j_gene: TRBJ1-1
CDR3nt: TGTGCCAGCAGCTTGGGGGGGCGCCCTGAAGCTTTCTTT
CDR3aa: CASSLGGRPEAFF

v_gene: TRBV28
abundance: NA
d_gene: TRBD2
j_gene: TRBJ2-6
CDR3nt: TGTGCCAGTAACGGGGGGTCTGGGGCCAACGTCCTGACTTTC
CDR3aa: CASNGGSGANVLTF

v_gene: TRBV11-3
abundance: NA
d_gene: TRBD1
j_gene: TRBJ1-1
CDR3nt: TGTGCCAGCAGCCCAGGGGGCGCGGGGACTGAAGCTTTCTTT
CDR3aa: CASSPGGAGTEAFF

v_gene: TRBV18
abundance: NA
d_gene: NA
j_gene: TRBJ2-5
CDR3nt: TGTGCCAGCTCACCACCGTCTACGGTTCAAGAGACCCAGTACTTC
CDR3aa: CASSPPSTVQETQYF

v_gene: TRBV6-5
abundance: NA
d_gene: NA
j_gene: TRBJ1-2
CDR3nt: TGTGCCAGCAAAACAGGGTCGGGCGGCTACACCTTC
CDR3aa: CASKTGSGGYTF

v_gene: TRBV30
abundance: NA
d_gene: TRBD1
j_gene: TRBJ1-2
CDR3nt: TGTGCCTGGCGCGCGACAGGGGTTGATGGCACCCGAACTGGACTAGGCTACACCTTC
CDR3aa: CAWRATGVDGTRTGLGYTF